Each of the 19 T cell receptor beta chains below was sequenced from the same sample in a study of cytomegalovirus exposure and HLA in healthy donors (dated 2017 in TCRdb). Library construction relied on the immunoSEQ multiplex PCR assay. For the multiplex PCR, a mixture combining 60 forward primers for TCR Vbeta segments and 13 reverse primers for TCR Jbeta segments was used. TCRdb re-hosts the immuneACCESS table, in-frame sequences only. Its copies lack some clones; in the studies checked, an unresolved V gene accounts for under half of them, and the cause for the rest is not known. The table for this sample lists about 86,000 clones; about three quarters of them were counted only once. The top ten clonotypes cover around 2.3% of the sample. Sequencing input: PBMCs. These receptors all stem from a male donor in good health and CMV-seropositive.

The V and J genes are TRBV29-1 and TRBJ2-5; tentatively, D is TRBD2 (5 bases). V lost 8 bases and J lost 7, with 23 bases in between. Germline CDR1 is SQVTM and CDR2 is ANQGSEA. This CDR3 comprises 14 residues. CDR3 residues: CSSTERILPATQYF. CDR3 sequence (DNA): TGCAGCTCCACGGAGCGGATACTACCCGCGACCCAGTACTTC.

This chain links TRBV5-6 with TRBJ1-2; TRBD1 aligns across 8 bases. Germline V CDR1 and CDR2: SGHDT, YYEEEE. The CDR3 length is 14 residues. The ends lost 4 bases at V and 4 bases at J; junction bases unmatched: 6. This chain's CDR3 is CASSIRDRSYGYTF. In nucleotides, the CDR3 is TGTGCCAGCAGCATCCGGGACAGGAGCTATGGCTACACCTTC.

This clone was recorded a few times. CDR3 bases: TGCGCCAGCAGCCAAGGAGGTGACTCTGGGGCCAACGTCCTGACTTTC. Its protein is CASSQGGDSGANVLTF. V and J are TRBV4-3 and TRBJ2-6; D gene ambiguous. Looked up from germline, CDR1 is LGHNA and CDR2 is YSLEER. V was clipped by 1 base and J by 0 bases, with 7 bases between them. This CDR3 is 16 amino acids long.

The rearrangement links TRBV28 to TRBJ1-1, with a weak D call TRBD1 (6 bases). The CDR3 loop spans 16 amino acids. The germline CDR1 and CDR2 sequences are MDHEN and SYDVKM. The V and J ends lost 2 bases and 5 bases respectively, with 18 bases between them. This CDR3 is CASSLGTNRAPTEAFF. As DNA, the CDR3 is TGTGCCAGCAGTTTAGGGACAAATCGGGCCCCAACTGAAGCTTTCTTT.

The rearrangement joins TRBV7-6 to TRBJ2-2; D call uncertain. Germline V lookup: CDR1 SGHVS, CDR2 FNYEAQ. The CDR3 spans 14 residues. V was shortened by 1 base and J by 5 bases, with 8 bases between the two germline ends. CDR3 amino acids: CASSLVEATGELFF. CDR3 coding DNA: TGTGCCAGCAGCTTAGTTGAAGCAACCGGGGAGCTGTTTTTT.

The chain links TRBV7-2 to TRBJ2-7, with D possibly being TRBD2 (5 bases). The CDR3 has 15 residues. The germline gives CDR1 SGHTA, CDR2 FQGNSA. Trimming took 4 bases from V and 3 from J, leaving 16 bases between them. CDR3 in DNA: TGTGCCAGCAGCTCCACAAGTCAAGGAGGCTACGAGCAGTACTTC. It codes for CASSSTSQGGYEQYF.

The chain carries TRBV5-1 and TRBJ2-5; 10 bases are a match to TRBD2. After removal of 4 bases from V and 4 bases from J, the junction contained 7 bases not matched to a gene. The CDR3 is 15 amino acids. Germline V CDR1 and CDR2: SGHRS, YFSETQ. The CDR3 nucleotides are TGCGCCAGCAGCGTGTCTAGCGGGAGTGGAGAGACCCAGTACTTC. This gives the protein CASSVSSGSGETQYF.

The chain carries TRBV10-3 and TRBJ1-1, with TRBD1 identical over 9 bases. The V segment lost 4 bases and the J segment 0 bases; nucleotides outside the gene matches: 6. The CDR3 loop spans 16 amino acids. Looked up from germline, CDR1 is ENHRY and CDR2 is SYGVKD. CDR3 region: CAISGPGQGMNTEAFF. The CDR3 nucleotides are TGTGCCATCAGTGGACCGGGACAGGGTATGAACACTGAAGCTTTCTTT.

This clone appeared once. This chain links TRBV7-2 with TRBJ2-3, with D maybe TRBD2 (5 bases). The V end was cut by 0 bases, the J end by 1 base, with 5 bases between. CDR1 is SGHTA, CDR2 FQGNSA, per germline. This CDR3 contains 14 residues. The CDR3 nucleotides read TGTGCCAGCAGCTTAGCGAGGGGCACAGATACGCAGTATTTT. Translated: CASSLARGTDTQYF.

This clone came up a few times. The CDR3 bases are TGCGCCAGCAGCCTGGCCTTGGATGAAAAACTGTTTTTT. Its protein product is CASSLALDEKLFF. This sequence joins TRBV4-1 and TRBJ1-4; no definite D call. The CDR3 extends over 13 amino acids. Trimming stripped 4 bases from V and 6 bases from J, with 9 bases between. Germline-derived CDR1 and CDR2 are MGHRA and YSYEKL.

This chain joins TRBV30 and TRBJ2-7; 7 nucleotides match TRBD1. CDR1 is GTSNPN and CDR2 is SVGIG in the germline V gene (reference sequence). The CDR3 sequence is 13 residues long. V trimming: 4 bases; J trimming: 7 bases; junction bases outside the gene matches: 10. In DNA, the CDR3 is TGTGCCTGGACCCTGACAGGGAATTTTGAGCAGTACTTC. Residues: CAWTLTGNFEQYF.

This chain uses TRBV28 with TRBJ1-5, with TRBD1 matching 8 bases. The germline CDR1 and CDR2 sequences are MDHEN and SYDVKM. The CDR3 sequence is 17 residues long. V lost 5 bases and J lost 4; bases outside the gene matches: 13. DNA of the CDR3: TGTGCCAGCAGTCCATGGACAGGGCTAGGGTTAAATCAGCCCCAGCATTTT. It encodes CASSPWTGLGLNQPQHF.

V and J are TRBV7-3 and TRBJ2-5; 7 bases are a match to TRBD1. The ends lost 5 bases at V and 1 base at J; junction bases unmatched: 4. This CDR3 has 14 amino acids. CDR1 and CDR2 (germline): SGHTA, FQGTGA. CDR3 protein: CASSRGGLQETQYF. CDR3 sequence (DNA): TGTGCCAGCAGCCGAGGGGGCCTCCAAGAGACCCAGTACTTC.

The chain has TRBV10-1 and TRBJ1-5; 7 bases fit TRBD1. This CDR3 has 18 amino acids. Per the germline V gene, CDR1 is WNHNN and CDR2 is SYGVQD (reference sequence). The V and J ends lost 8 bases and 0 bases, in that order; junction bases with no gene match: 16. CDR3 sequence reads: CASYITGTADYSNQPQHF. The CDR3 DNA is TGCGCCAGCTATATTACCGGGACAGCAGACTATAGCAATCAGCCCCAGCATTTT.

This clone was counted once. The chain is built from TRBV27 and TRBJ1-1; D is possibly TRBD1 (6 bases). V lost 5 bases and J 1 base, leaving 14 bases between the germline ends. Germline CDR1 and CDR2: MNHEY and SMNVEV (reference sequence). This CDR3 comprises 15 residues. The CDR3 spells CASSPQGLGNTEAFF. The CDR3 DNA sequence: TGTGCCAGCAGTCCCCAGGGGCTCGGGAACACTGAAGCTTTCTTT.

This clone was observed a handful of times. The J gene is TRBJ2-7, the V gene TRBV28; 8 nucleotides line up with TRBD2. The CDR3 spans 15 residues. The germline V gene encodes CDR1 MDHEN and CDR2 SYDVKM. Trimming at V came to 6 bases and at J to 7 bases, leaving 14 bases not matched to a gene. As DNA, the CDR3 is TGTGCCAGCAGCCCATTCAAGCGGGAGACGGTAGAGCAGTACTTC. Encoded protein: CASSPFKRETVEQYF.

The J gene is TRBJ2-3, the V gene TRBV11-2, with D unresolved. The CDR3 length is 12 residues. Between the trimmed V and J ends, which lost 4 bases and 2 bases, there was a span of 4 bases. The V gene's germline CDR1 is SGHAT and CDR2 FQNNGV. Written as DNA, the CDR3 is TGTGCCAGCAGCTCCTTCACAGATACGCAGTATTTT. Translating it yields CASSSFTDTQYF.

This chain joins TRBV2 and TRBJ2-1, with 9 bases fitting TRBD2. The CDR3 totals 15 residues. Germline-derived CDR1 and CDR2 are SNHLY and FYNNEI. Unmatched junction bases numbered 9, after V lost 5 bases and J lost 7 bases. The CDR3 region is CASSLSSSGINEQFF. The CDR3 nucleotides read TGTGCCAGCAGTTTAAGTTCTAGCGGGATTAATGAGCAGTTCTTC.

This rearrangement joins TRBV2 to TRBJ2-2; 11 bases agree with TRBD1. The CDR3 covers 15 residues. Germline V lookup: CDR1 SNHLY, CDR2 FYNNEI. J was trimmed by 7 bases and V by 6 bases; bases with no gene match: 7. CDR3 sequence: CASSFKGQGVGELFF. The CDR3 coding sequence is TGTGCCAGCAGCTTCAAGGGACAGGGGGTCGGGGAGCTGTTTTTT.